The 31 T cell receptor beta chains given below trace back to one sample, sequenced in a study of shared clonotypes between healthy human individuals. Sequenced by immunoSEQ multiplex PCR; TCRdb stores in-frame clones only, minus some. The sample includes around 1.4 million clones, 97% to 99% seen only once; the top ten take over 0.3%. The sample comprised naive CD4+ T cells sorted from blood. Regarding subset: CD45RA+ positively selected. All receptors come from a man aged 25-45 years in good health.

The V call is TRBV21-1, the J call TRBJ1-5; TRBD1 is the table's D call, not checked against the DNA. TRBV21-1 is a pseudogene segment. This CDR3 is 19 amino acids long. CDR3 DNA: TGTGCCAGCAGCAAATATTGGCTGGACAGGGGGAACATCAATCAGCCCCAGCATTTT. It specifies CASSKYWLDRGNINQPQHF.

The chain's CDR3 is CASSPPGTSLNYF. DNA of the CDR3: TGTGCCAGCTCACCACCAGGGACCTCCCTAAACTACTTC. The rearrangement links TRBV18 to TRBJ2-7, with D perhaps assigned TRBD1 or TRBD2 (5 bases each). Per the germline V gene, CDR1 is KGHSH and CDR2 is LQKENI. The CDR3 is made up of 13 amino acids. The ends were cut back, 0 bases at V and 13 bases at J, with 16 bases in the middle. The whole variable domain, filled in from reference TRBV18 and TRBJ2-7, reads NAGVMQNPRHLVRRRGQEARLRCSPMKGHSHVYWYRQLPEEGLKFMVYLQKENIIDESGMPKERFSAEFPKEGPSILRIQQVVRGDSAAYFCASSPPGTSLNYFGPGTRLTVT.

The rearrangement links TRBV6-4 to TRBJ2-2; D is undetermined. Germline loops: CDR1 MRHNA, CDR2 SNTAGT. The V gene lost 0 bases and the J gene lost 6 bases, with 8 bases spanning the gap. The CDR3 contains 14 residues. The CDR3 DNA is TGTGCCAGCAGTGACTCCGCAGCAGCCGGGGAGCTGTTTTTT. This gives the protein CASSDSAAAGELFF.

The chain recombines TRBV27 with TRBJ1-1, with D perhaps matching TRBD1 (6 bases). There are 13 residues in the CDR3. CDR1 is MNHEY, CDR2 SMNVEV, per germline (reference sequence). V was trimmed by 7 bases and J by 4 bases, leaving 13 bases between them. CDR3 sequence: CASKRGGVTEAFF. The CDR3 nucleotides are TGTGCCAGCAAGAGGGGGGGGGTCACTGAAGCTTTCTTT.

This sequence joins TRBV7-8 and TRBJ2-3, with unresolved D. V was cut by 1 base and J by 6 bases, with 5 bases left in between. The V gene's germline CDR1 is SGHVS and CDR2 FQNEAQ. The CDR3 runs 12 residues. The CDR3 spells CASSLERDTQYF. CDR3 coding DNA: TGTGCCAGCAGCTTAGAACGGGATACGCAGTATTTT.

The V call is TRBV5-6, the J call TRBJ1-4, with D possibly TRBD1 on 6 matching bases. Trimming removed 1 base from V and 12 bases from J, with 16 bases in between. The germline gives CDR1 SGHDT, CDR2 YYEEEE. This CDR3 is built from 14 residues. The CDR3 loop is CASSLPAGEGELFF. In nucleotides, the CDR3 is TGTGCCAGCAGCTTGCCAGCCGGGGAGGGGGAACTGTTTTTT. Combining the CDR3 with reference TRBV5-6 and TRBJ1-4 gives the whole variable domain DAGVTQSPTHLIKTRGQQVTLRCSPKSGHDTVSWYQQALGQGPQFIFQYYEEEERQRGNFPDRFSGHQFPNYSSELNVNALLLGDSALYLCASSLPAGEGELFFGSGTQLSVL.

The rearrangement joins TRBV25-1 to TRBJ1-2; a weak D match, TRBD1 (5 bases). Germline V CDR1 and CDR2: MGHDK, SYGVNS. V gave up 2 bases and J gave up 4 bases, with 17 bases separating them. This CDR3 has 16 residues. CDR3 nucleotide sequence: TGTGCCAGCAGTGAAATTGGGGGGGATTTACTCTATGGCTACACCTTC. Protein product: CASSEIGGDLLYGYTF.

The chain uses TRBV5-5 and TRBJ2-6; D is ambiguous. The V gene's germline CDR1 is SGHKS and CDR2 YYEKEE (reference sequence). The CDR3 consists of 16 residues. V lost 1 base to trimming and J lost 0 bases, with 8 bases between them. CDR3 DNA: TGTGCCAGCAGCTTGTCACGGGCCTCTGGGGCCAACGTCCTGACTTTC. Encoded protein: CASSLSRASGANVLTF.

The V call is TRBV9, the J call TRBJ1-5; 9 positions agree with TRBD1. J was trimmed by 4 bases and V by 3 bases; bases with no gene match: 2. The CDR3 extends over 14 amino acids. Germline assignment: CDR1 SGDLS and CDR2 YYNGEE. The CDR3: CASSAGTGNQPQHF. As DNA, the CDR3 is TGTGCCAGCAGCGCCGGGACAGGGAATCAGCCCCAGCATTTT.

This clone was counted once. V gene TRBV5-4 combines with J gene TRBJ2-1, with 12 bases lining up with TRBD2. The junction had 15 bases not matched to a gene; V was cut back by 4 bases and J by 7 bases. This CDR3 is built from 18 residues. From germline, CDR1 is SGHNT and CDR2 YYREEE (reference sequence). CDR3 region: CASSLGTSGYTALNEQFF. The CDR3 DNA reads TGTGCCAGCAGCCTGGGGACTAGCGGGTACACCGCCCTGAATGAGCAGTTCTTC.

The J gene is TRBJ2-2, the V gene TRBV12-5; 8 positions match TRBD2. In germline, CDR1 is LGHNT, CDR2 FRNRAP. This CDR3 has 16 amino acids. The J segment lost 4 bases and the V segment lost 2 bases, leaving 6 bases of the junction unmatched. CDR3 in amino acids: CASGLFSSGPTGELFF. The CDR3 DNA is TGTGCTAGTGGTTTGTTTTCTAGCGGGCCCACCGGGGAGCTGTTTTTT.

J is TRBJ2-5 and V is TRBV23-1; 7 bases fit TRBD1. TRBV23-1 is marked as an open reading frame, function uncertain. Trimming at V came to 4 bases and at J to 1 base, leaving 12 bases not matched to a gene. This CDR3 contains 17 residues. CDR3 DNA: TGCGCCAGCAGTCTCCACGCCGGACAGGACCTCCAAGAGACCCAGTACTTC. This gives the protein CASSLHAGQDLQETQYF.

The V and J genes are TRBV6-1 and TRBJ2-7; D remains unclear. The CDR3 length is 15 residues. The germline CDR1 and CDR2 sequences are MNHNS and SASEGT. The V gene lost 5 bases and the J gene lost 4 bases, with 18 bases spanning the gap. CDR3 in amino acids: CASSPKTSLGYEQYF. In DNA form, the CDR3 reads TGTGCCAGCAGTCCGAAAACTTCCCTGGGTTACGAGCAGTACTTC.

The V call is TRBV28, the J call TRBJ2-1; 7 bases match TRBD2. From germline, CDR1 is MDHEN and CDR2 SYDVKM. This CDR3 comprises 17 residues. The J segment lost 0 bases and the V segment lost 6 bases, leaving 11 bases of the junction unmatched. The CDR3 nucleotides read TGTGCCAGCAGGGGACTAACCATTAAAAGCTCCTACAATGAGCAGTTCTTC. Translation: CASRGLTIKSSYNEQFF.

As concerns this clone: Other nucleotide sequences from this sample produce the same CDR3. The chain has TRBV7-9 and TRBJ1-1; 9 positions agree with TRBD1. The germline CDR1 and CDR2 sequences are SEHNR and FQNEAQ (reference sequence). The J segment lost 2 bases and the V segment lost 5 bases, leaving 6 bases of the junction unmatched. The CDR3 consists of 15 residues. CDR3 in amino acids: CASSPPGQGNTEAFF. The CDR3 DNA reads TGTGCCAGCAGCCCCCCGGGACAGGGAAACACTGAAGCTTTCTTT.

The rearrangement uses TRBV25-1 and TRBJ2-7, with 10 nucleotides matching TRBD2. The V and J ends lost 4 bases and 5 bases, in that order; junction bases with no gene match: 5. Germline CDR1 reads MGHDK; CDR2 reads SYGVNS. This CDR3 is built from 14 residues. The CDR3 DNA reads TGTGCCAGCAGTGGAGCGGGAGGGCGCAACGAGCAGTACTTC. It is translated as CASSGAGGRNEQYF.

The V gene is TRBV7-9, the J gene TRBJ1-2; 8 bases fit TRBD1. V shed 4 bases and J 8 bases; nucleotides not matched to a gene: 9. The CDR3 loop spans 14 amino acids. Germline CDR1 reads SEHNR; CDR2 reads FQNEAQ (reference sequence). Here the CDR3 reads CASSSQGQGGGYTF. The CDR3 region has the DNA TGTGCCAGCAGCTCCCAAGGACAGGGTGGGGGCTACACCTTC.

The V call is TRBV19, the J call TRBJ2-7, with D maybe TRBD2 (5 bases). The germline V gene has CDR1 LNHDA and CDR2 SQIVND (reference sequence). CDR3 length: 12 amino acids. The V and J ends lost 10 bases and 2 bases respectively, with 12 bases between them. The CDR3 is CATWRPPYEQYF. The CDR3 DNA reads as TGTGCCACCTGGAGGCCGCCCTACGAGCAGTACTTC. The full variable domain, with the rest looked up from reference TRBV19 and TRBJ2-7, is DGGITQSPKYLFRKEGQNVTLSCEQNLNHDAMYWYRQDPGQGLRLIYYSQIVNDFQKGDIAEGYSVSREKKESFPLTVTSAQKNPTAFYLCATWRPPYEQYFGPGTRLTVT.

The chain links TRBV28 to TRBJ2-6; D remains ambiguous. The V end was cut by 7 bases, the J end by 1 base, with 5 bases between. CDR3 length: 13 amino acids. Germline V CDR1 and CDR2: MDHEN, SYDVKM. The CDR3 DNA is TGTGCCAGCACGGTATCTGGGGCCAACGTCCTGACTTTC. This sequence encodes CASTVSGANVLTF. Drawing the rest from reference TRBV28 and TRBJ2-6, the complete variable domain is DVKVTQSSRYLVKRTGEKVFLECVQDMDHENMFWYRQDPGLGLRLIYFSYDVKMKEKGDIPEGYSVSREKKERFSLILESASTNQTSMYLCASTVSGANVLTFGAGSRLTVL.

As for this clone: A junction boundary mismatches the germline segment, possibly from a read error. The chain uses TRBV7-7 and TRBJ2-1; the match to TRBD2 covers 11 bases. Germline assignment: CDR1 SSHAT and CDR2 FNYEAQ (reference sequence). CDR3 length equals 15 residues. For the CDR3, the DNA is TGTGCTAGCAGCTTAGTTGGGACTAGCGGCGATGAGCAGTTCTTC. Translated, it gives CASSLVGTSGDEQFF.

The V gene is TRBV27, the J gene TRBJ2-3; TRBD2 matches 8 bases. The CDR3 covers 14 residues. From germline, CDR1 is MNHEY and CDR2 SMNVEV (reference sequence). V shed 5 bases, J shed 1 base, and the junction held 2 bases outside the gene matches. The CDR3 region has the DNA TGTGCCAGCAGTCGGGGACTAGGCACAGATACGCAGTATTTT. Translating it yields CASSRGLGTDTQYF.

This rearrangement joins TRBV5-1 to TRBJ2-7, with D possibly being TRBD2 (6 bases). Germline CDR1 SGHRS, CDR2 YFSETQ. Trimming took 4 bases from V and 6 from J, leaving 20 bases between them. The CDR3 is 15 residues long. The DNA for the CDR3 is TGCGCCAGCAGCCGGACGTCTAGCGCCATCTCCGAGCAGTACTTC. Residues: CASSRTSSAISEQYF.

The chain carries TRBV5-5 and TRBJ2-4; possibly TRBD1 or TRBD2 for D (6 bases each). The CDR3 extends over 19 amino acids. V was cut by 1 base and J by 4 bases, with 24 bases left in between. Germline assignment: CDR1 SGHKS and CDR2 YYEKEE (reference sequence). The CDR3 here is CASSLSGGGTPETKNIQYF. DNA for the CDR3: TGTGCCAGCAGCTTGAGTGGAGGAGGGACACCAGAAACTAAAAACATTCAGTACTTC.

This chain joins TRBV7-9 and TRBJ2-1; D not certain. CDR3 length: 13 amino acids. Germline loops: CDR1 SEHNR, CDR2 FQNEAQ (reference sequence). Trimming left V 2 bases short and J 14 bases short, with 16 bases between. CDR3 DNA sequence: TGTGCCAGCAGCTTATTGTTGGTTTTTGGGGAGTTCTTC. It specifies CASSLLLVFGEFF.

DNA for the CDR3: TGTGCCAGTAGTACTGGACCTCCTTTCTACGAGCAGTACTTC. Its protein product is CASSTGPPFYEQYF. The chain has TRBV19 and TRBJ2-7, with D unresolved. The CDR3 runs to 14 residues. Trimming shortened V by 4 bases and J by 3 bases, and 13 bases separated the two germline ends. Germline lookup yields CDR1 LNHDA and CDR2 SQIVND (reference sequence).

V usage is TRBV19 and J usage is TRBJ1-1, with D possibly matching TRBD1 (5 bases). The CDR3 is 14 residues long. CDR1 and CDR2 from the germline V gene are LNHDA and SQIVND (reference sequence). The V end lost 9 bases, the J end lost 7 bases, and 21 bases lay between the germline ends. The CDR3 is CASNPHGDPFEAFF. The DNA for the CDR3 is TGTGCCAGCAATCCACACGGGGACCCATTTGAAGCTTTCTTT. The variable domain in full, completed from reference TRBV19 and TRBJ1-1, reads DGGITQSPKYLFRKEGQNVTLSCEQNLNHDAMYWYRQDPGQGLRLIYYSQIVNDFQKGDIAEGYSVSREKKESFPLTVTSAQKNPTAFYLCASNPHGDPFEAFFGQGTRLTVV.

The chain has TRBV5-1 and TRBJ2-4; weak D call: TRBD2 (5 bases). The CDR3 has 14 amino acids. The ends were cut back, 2 bases at V and 5 bases at J, with 11 bases in the middle. Per the germline V gene, CDR1 is SGHRS and CDR2 is YFSETQ. The DNA for the CDR3 is TGCGCCAGCAGCTTTGAGGGTCTCCAAAACATTCAGTACTTC. Protein product: CASSFEGLQNIQYF.

The chain is built from TRBV5-1 and TRBJ2-1, with D perhaps matching TRBD1 or TRBD2 (5 bases each). Germline V gene lookup returns CDR1 SGHRS and CDR2 YFSETQ. CDR3 length: 16 residues. V lost 0 bases, J lost 5 bases, and 15 bases lay in between. CDR3 amino acids: CASSLGRGTGNNEQFF. The DNA of the CDR3 is TGCGCCAGCAGCTTGGGAAGGGGAACGGGAAACAATGAGCAGTTCTTC. The whole variable domain, remainder taken from reference TRBV5-1 and TRBJ2-1, is KAGVTQTPRYLIKTRGQQVTLSCSPISGHRSVSWYQQTPGQGLQFLFEYFSETQRNKGNFPGRFSGRQFSNSRSEMNVSTLELGDSALYLCASSLGRGTGNNEQFFGPGTRLTVL.

This clone was recorded only once. The rearrangement joins TRBV11-2 to TRBJ1-4, with D perhaps matching TRBD1 (5 bases). Germline CDR1 is SGHAT and CDR2 is FQNNGV. The CDR3 consists of 15 residues. With 1 base removed from V and 6 bases from J, the gap between germline ends came to 12 bases. The CDR3 spells CASSLGAGWDEKLFF. DNA of the CDR3: TGTGCCAGCAGCTTAGGAGCAGGGTGGGATGAAAAACTGTTTTTT.

This rearrangement joins TRBV6-6 to TRBJ1-1; D may be TRBD1 (5 bases). Germline CDR1 MNHNY, CDR2 SVGAGI (reference sequence). Trimming pared 4 bases from V and 2 bases from J, leaving 8 bases between. The CDR3 spans 13 residues. The CDR3 DNA is TGTGCCAGCAGTTTCGACAGTAACACTGAAGCTTTCTTT. Translated, it gives CASSFDSNTEAFF.

The chain couples TRBV5-1 to TRBJ2-2; D possibly corresponds to TRBD2 (6 bases). CDR3 length equals 14 residues. V was pared by 4 bases and J by 5 bases, with 12 bases between. Per germline, CDR1 SGHRS and CDR2 YFSETQ. The CDR3 region has the DNA TGCGCCAGCAGCGGGGGGAGCGTAACCGGGGAGCTGTTTTTT. This sequence encodes CASSGGSVTGELFF.